This T cell receptor beta chain emerged from a study of cytomegalovirus exposure and HLA in healthy donors. Study background: Samples from HLA-typed donors yielded approximately 80 million unique TCRs in an early data release. General study points: Prior analysis indicated that the majority of TCR beta V segments exhibited productivity approximately 87% or approximately 30% of the time. TCR beta chain V- and J-gene trimming was linked, in a later analysis, to a missense variant in DCLRE1C. More clonal expansion characterized HLA-associated TCR beta chains than equally common others in a later analysis.

The CDR3 is made up of 13 amino acids. Germline CDR1 MNHEY, CDR2 SMNVEV (reference sequence). The ends were cut back, 2 bases at V and 7 bases at J, with 9 bases in the middle. A remark on this clone: Antigen specificity is unknown. Other DNA sequences from this sample encode an identical CDR3 as well.

Primers included in the PCR were 60 Vbeta and 13 Jbeta primers. Measured with immunoSEQ multiplex PCR; TCRdb has only the in-frame clones, and not every one. The table lists roughly 190,000 clones, almost 75% of them singletons, with roughly 2.8% in the top ten. This receptor was taken from a young woman in good health and CMV-seropositive. This chain joins TRBV27 and TRBJ2-1, with a possible D match to TRBD2 (5 bases). Sequenced: PBMCs. The DNA for the CDR3 is TGTGCCAGCAGTTTAACGCTAGCAAATGAGCAGTTCTTC. Translation gives CASSLTLANEQFF.